Following are 13 T cell receptor beta chains from one sample sequenced in a study of cytomegalovirus exposure and HLA in healthy donors. In the PCR, 60 Vbeta and 13 Jbeta primers were used. The protocol was immunoSEQ multiplex PCR, while the TCRdb copy is restricted to in-frame clones and leaves out a portion. The data hold some 200,000 clones, with roughly 77% observed a single time. The specimen was PBMCs. The source of these receptors is a male donor in good health and CMV-seropositive.

J is TRBJ2-2 and V is TRBV7-2; 8 bases match TRBD2. The junction had 11 bases not matched to a gene; V was cut back by 4 bases and J by 7 bases. This CDR3 comprises 16 residues. Germline assignment: CDR1 SGHTA and CDR2 FQGNSA. The CDR3 loop is CASSSVMAGGVGELFF. The CDR3 DNA follows: TGTGCCAGCAGCTCAGTTATGGCGGGAGGTGTCGGGGAGCTGTTTTTT.

The genes are TRBV5-8 and TRBJ2-7; D unresolved. The CDR3 has 14 residues. Trimming removed 1 base at V and 5 bases at J, with 13 bases between. The germline CDR1 and CDR2 sequences are SGHTS and YDEGEE. This CDR3 reads CASSLTPLGHEQYF. CDR3 sequence (DNA): TGTGCCAGCAGCTTGACTCCTTTGGGCCACGAGCAGTACTTC.

CDR3 DNA: TGTGCCAGTAGTATAGGTCAGGGGGCAATCCAACAGTACTTC. Translating gives CASSIGQGAIQQYF. This rearrangement joins TRBV19 to TRBJ2-7; 8 positions agree with TRBD1. Germline V lookup: CDR1 LNHDA, CDR2 SQIVND (reference sequence). This CDR3 region has 14 residues. V lost 1 base to trimming and J lost 10 bases; unmatched junction nucleotides: 9.

This clone has only a few counts. V is TRBV7-2 and J is TRBJ2-7; D is uncertain. The CDR3 spans 14 residues. Trimming took off 0 bases at V and 5 bases at J, with 11 bases between the two ends. CDR1 is SGHTA and CDR2 is FQGNSA in the germline V gene. The CDR3 spells CASSLARENDEQYF. The CDR3 coding sequence is TGTGCCAGCAGCTTAGCACGCGAAAACGACGAGCAGTACTTC.

This clone occurred once. The chain links TRBV5-1 to TRBJ2-2; a possible D gene is TRBD2 (6 bases). This CDR3 has 16 residues. The germline V gene has CDR1 SGHRS and CDR2 YFSETQ. Trimming pared 4 bases from V and 4 bases from J, leaving 17 bases between. CDR3 residues: CASSPGAGGTTGELFF. CDR3 nucleotides: TGCGCCAGCAGCCCGGGAGCAGGTGGGACCACCGGGGAGCTGTTTTTT.

V gene TRBV7-9 combines with J gene TRBJ1-6; a weak D match, TRBD1 (5 bases). Trimming cost V 3 bases and J 10 bases, with 13 bases left between them. Germline assignment: CDR1 SEHNR and CDR2 FQNEAQ (reference sequence). The CDR3 contains 14 residues. Here the CDR3 reads CASSFGGLGSPLHF. The CDR3 DNA reads as TGTGCCAGCAGCTTCGGGGGACTCGGGTCACCCCTCCACTTT.

The chain uses TRBV7-3 and TRBJ1-1; the D gene is possibly TRBD1 (6 bases). With 2 bases removed from V and 5 bases from J, the gap between germline ends came to 12 bases. CDR1 and CDR2 (germline): SGHTA, FQGTGA. The length of the CDR3 is 14 residues. CDR3 residues: CASSLLGARTEAFF. CDR3 bases: TGTGCCAGCAGCTTATTGGGGGCGAGAACTGAAGCTTTCTTT.

In this sample, this clone turned up once. The chain carries TRBV7-8 and TRBJ1-4; 8 bases fit TRBD1. The CDR3 runs 14 residues. V trimming: 2 bases; J trimming: 5 bases; junction bases outside the gene matches: 1. Germline CDR1 and CDR2: SGHVS and FQNEAQ. CDR3 DNA sequence: TGTGCCAGCAGCTTAAACAGGGGGAATGAAAAACTGTTTTTT. It codes for CASSLNRGNEKLFF.

The V gene is TRBV6-1, the J gene TRBJ2-7, with D hard to call. V gave up 5 bases and J gave up 0 bases, with 11 bases separating them. The CDR3 has 14 residues. The germline gives CDR1 MNHNS, CDR2 SASEGT. Written as DNA, the CDR3 is TGTGCCAGCAGTCCCGCGGCAAGCTCCTACGAGCAGTACTTC. This gives the protein CASSPAASSYEQYF.

V is TRBV5-1 and J is TRBJ2-7, with D uncertain. There are 11 residues in the CDR3. Germline loops: CDR1 SGHRS, CDR2 YFSETQ. V lost 4 bases to trimming and J lost 5 bases, with 7 bases between them. CDR3 protein: CASSRYNEQYF. CDR3 DNA sequence: TGCGCCAGCAGCCGTTACAACGAGCAGTACTTC.

V gene TRBV4-3 combines with J gene TRBJ1-1; TRBD1 might be the D (5 bases). The CDR3 is made up of 13 amino acids. V lost 1 base and J 8 bases, leaving 11 bases between the germline ends. Germline CDR1 LGHNA, CDR2 YSLEER. The CDR3 loop reads CASSQGQFDEAFF. CDR3 in DNA: TGCGCCAGCAGCCAAGGACAGTTCGACGAAGCTTTCTTT.

The V gene is TRBV23-1, the J gene TRBJ2-5; D is undetermined. The DNA matches TRBJ2-7 better at its end, which makes the J call doubtful. TRBV23-1 is an open reading frame whose function is uncertain. CDR3 length: 13 residues. CDR3 in amino acids: CASITWSSYEQYF. The CDR3 nucleotides are TGCGCCAGTATCACTTGGAGCTCCTACGAGCAGTACTTC.

This sequence joins TRBV19 and TRBJ2-7; D uncertain. Trimming left V 5 bases short and J 1 base short, with 9 bases between. There are 13 residues in the CDR3. The germline V gene has CDR1 LNHDA and CDR2 SQIVND (reference sequence). The CDR3 sequence is CASSPTLSYEQYF. Here the CDR3 DNA reads TGTGCCAGTAGTCCGACACTTTCCTACGAGCAGTACTTC.